Sequencing of this TCR beta chain was carried out in a study of spatial heterogeneity in lung cancer. Trimming took 6 bases from V and 4 from J, leaving 17 bases between them. CDR3 length: 14 residues. Germline CDR1 and CDR2: DFQATT and SNEGSKA (reference sequence). MiXCR was run by TCRdb on the 5' RACE reads, yielding one entry per CDR3 protein. The table lists about 87,000 distinct CDR3 sequences, around 19% of them singletons. Time point noted: blood at routine non-recurrence follow-up after resection. This clonotype was seen at least ten times. The specimen comprised PBMCs, sampled at follow-up. V gene TRBV20-1 combines with J gene TRBJ2-3; D gene unclear. This TCR was sampled from a male donor with early-stage non-small cell lung cancer. The CDR3 DNA is TGCAGTGCCCTCGGTCAGAGGTACGCAGATACGCAGTATTTT. It codes for CSALGQRYADTQYF.